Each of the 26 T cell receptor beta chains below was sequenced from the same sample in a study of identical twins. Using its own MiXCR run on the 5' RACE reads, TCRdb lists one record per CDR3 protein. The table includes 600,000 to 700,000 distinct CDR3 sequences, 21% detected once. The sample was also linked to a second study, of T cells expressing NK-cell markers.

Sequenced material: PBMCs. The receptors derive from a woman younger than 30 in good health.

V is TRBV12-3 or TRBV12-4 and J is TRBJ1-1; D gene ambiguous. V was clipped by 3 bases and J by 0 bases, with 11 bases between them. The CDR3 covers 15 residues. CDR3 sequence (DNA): TGTGCCAGCAGTTTGTGGTCAGACCTGAACACTGAAGCTTTCTTT. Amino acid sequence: CASSLWSDLNTEAFF.

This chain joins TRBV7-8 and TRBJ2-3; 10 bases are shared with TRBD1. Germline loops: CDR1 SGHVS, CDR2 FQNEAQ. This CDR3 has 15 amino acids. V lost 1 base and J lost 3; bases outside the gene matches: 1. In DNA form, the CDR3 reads TGTGCCAGCAGCTTAGGGGGACAGGGGACAGATACGCAGTATTTT. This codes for CASSLGGQGTDTQYF. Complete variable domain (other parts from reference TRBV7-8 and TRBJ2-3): GAGVSQSPRYKVAKRGQDVALRCDPISGHVSLFWYQQALGQGPEFLTYFQNEAQLDKSGLPSDRFFAERPEGSVSTLKIQRTQQEDSAVYLCASSLGGQGTDTQYFGPGTRLTVL.

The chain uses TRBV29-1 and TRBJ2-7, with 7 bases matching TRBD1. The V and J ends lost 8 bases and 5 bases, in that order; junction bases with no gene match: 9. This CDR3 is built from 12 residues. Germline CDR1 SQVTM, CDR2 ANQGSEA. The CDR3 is CSFNRGVDEQYF. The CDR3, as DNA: TGCAGCTTCAACAGGGGAGTCGACGAGCAGTACTTC.

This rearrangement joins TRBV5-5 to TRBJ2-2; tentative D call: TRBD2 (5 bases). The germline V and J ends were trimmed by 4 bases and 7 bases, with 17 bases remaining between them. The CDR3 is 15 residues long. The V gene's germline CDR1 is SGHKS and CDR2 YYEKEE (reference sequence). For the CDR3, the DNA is TGTGCCAGCAGCCCCTCATCCGGAGCGGTCGGGGAGCTGTTTTTT. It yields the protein CASSPSSGAVGELFF.

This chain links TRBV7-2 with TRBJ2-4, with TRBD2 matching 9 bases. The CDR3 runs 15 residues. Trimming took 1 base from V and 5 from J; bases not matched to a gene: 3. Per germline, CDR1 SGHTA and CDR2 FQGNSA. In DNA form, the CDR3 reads TGTGCCAGCAGCTTAGTGGCTAGCGGGGAAAACATTCAGTACTTC. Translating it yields CASSLVASGENIQYF. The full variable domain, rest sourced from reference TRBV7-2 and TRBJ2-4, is GAGVSQSPSNKVTEKGKDVELRCDPISGHTALYWYRQSLGQGLEFLIYFQGNSAPDKSGLPSDRFSAERTGGSVSTLTIQRTQQEDSAVYLCASSLVASGENIQYFGAGTRLSVL.

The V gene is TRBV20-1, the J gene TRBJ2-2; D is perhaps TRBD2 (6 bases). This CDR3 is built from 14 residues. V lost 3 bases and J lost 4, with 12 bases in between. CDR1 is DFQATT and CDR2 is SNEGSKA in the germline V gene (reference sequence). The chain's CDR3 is CSARDSGVTGELFF. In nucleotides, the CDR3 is TGCAGTGCTAGGGATAGCGGAGTCACCGGGGAGCTGTTTTTT.

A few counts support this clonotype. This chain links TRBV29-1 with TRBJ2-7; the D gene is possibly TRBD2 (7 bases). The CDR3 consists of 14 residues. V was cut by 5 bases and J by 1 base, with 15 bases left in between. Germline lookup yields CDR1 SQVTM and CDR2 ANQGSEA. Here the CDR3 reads CSVRVKGGSYEQYF. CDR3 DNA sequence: TGCAGCGTTCGGGTCAAGGGGGGGTCCTACGAGCAGTACTTC.

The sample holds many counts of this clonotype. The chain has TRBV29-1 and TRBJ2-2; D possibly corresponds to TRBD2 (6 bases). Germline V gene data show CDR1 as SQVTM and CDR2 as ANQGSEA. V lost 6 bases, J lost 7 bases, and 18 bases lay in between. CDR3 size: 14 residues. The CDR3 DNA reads TGCAGCGTGAGCCCGCTAGCGCTAGACGGGGAGCTGTTTTTT. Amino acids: CSVSPLALDGELFF.

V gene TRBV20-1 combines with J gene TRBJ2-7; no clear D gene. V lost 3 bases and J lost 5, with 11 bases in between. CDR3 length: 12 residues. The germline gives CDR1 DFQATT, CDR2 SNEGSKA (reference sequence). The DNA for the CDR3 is TGCAGTGCTAGCGAAGAGGTCCACGAGCAGTACTTC. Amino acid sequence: CSASEEVHEQYF.

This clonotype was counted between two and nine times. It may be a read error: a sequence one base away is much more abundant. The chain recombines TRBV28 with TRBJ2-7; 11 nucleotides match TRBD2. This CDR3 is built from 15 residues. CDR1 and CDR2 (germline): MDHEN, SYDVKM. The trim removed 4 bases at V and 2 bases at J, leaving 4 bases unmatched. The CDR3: CASSYPGLAAYEQYF. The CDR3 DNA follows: TGTGCCAGCAGTTATCCGGGACTAGCGGCCTACGAGCAGTACTTC.

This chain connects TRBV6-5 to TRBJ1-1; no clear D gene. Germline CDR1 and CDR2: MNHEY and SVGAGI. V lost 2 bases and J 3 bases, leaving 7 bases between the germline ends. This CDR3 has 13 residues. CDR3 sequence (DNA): TGTGCCAGCAGTTACGTGCGGGACACTGAAGCTTTCTTT. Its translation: CASSYVRDTEAFF.

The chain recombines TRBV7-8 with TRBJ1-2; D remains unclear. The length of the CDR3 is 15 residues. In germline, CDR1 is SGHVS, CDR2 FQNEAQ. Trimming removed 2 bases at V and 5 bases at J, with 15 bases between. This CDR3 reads CASSLYGRDSYGYTF. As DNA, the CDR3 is TGTGCCAGCAGCTTATATGGCCGTGATTCTTATGGCTACACCTTC.

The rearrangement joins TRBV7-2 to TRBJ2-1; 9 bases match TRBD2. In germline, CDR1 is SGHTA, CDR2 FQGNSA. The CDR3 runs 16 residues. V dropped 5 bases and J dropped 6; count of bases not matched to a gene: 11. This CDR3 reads CASSNTPGLAGNEQFF. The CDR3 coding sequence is TGTGCCAGCAGCAATACTCCGGGACTAGCTGGCAATGAGCAGTTCTTC.

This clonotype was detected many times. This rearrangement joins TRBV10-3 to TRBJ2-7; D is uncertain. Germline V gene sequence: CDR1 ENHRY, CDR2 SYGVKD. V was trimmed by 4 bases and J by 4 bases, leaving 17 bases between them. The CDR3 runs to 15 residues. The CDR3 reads CAISVSGHRDYEQYF. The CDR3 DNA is TGTGCCATCAGTGTTTCCGGCCATAGGGATTACGAGCAGTACTTC.

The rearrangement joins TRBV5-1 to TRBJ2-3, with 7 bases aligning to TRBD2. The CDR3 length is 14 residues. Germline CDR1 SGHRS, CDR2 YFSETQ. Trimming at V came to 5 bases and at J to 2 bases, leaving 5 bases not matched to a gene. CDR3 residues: CASRLATDTDTQYF. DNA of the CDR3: TGCGCCAGCAGACTAGCGACCGACACAGATACGCAGTATTTT.

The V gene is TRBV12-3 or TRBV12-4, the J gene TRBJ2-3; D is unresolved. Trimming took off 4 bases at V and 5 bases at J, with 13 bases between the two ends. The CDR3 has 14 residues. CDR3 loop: CASSSNPYEDTQYF. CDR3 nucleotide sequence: TGTGCCAGCAGTTCTAACCCCTATGAAGATACGCAGTATTTT.

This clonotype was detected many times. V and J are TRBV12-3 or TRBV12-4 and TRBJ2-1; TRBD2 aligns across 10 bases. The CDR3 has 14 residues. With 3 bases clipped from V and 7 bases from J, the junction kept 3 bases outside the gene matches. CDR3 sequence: CASSFLAGVNEQFF. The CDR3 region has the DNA TGTGCCAGCAGTTTTCTAGCGGGAGTTAATGAGCAGTTCTTC.

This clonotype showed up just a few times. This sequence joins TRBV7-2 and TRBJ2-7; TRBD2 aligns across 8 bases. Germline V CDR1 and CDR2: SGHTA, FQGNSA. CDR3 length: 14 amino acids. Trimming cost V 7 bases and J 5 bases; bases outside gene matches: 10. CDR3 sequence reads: CASKLQAGAHEQYF. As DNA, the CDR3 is TGTGCCAGCAAACTACAAGCGGGAGCCCACGAGCAGTACTTC.

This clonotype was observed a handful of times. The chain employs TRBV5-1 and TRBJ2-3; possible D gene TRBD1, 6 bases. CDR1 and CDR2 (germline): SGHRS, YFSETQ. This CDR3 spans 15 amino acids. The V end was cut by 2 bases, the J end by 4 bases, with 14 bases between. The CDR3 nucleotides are TGCGCCAGCAGCTTTACCCCCAACAGGGCAGATACGCAGTATTTT. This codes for CASSFTPNRADTQYF.

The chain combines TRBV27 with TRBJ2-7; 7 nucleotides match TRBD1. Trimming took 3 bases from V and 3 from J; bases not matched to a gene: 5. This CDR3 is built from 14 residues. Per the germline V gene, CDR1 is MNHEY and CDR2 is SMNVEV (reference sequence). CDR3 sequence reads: CASSLDRYNYEQYF. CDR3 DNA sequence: TGTGCCAGCAGTTTGGACAGGTATAACTACGAGCAGTACTTC.

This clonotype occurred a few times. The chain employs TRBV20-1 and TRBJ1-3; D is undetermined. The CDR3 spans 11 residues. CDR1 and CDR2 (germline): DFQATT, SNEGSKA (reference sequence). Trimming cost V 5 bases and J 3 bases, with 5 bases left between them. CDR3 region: CSAPLGNTIYF. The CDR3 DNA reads TGCAGTGCTCCGCTTGGAAACACCATATATTTT.

CDR3 region: CASSVVRGTEAFF. The CDR3 nucleotides read TGTGCCAGCAGCGTAGTACGGGGGACTGAAGCTTTCTTT. The chain links TRBV9 to TRBJ1-1; the D gene is possibly TRBD1 (5 bases). Trimming shortened V by 0 bases and J by 5 bases, and 8 bases separated the two germline ends. Per germline, CDR1 SGDLS and CDR2 YYNGEE. The CDR3 loop spans 13 amino acids.

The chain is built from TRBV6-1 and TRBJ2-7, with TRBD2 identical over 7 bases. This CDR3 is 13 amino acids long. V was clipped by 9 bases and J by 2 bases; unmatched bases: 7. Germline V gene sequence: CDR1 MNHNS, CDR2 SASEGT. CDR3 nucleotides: TGTGCCAGTTTAGCGGGTCTCGCCTACGAGCAGTACTTC. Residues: CASLAGLAYEQYF.

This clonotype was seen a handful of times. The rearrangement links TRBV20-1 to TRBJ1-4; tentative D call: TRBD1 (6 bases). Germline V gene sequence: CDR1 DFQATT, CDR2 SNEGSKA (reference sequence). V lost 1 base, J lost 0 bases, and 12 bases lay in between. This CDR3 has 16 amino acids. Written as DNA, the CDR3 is TGCAGTGCTAGAGGTGTCAGGGGCGCAACTAATGAAAAACTGTTTTTT. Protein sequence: CSARGVRGATNEKLFF.

The CDR3 DNA is TGTGCCAGCAGTCCCCGACTAGCACGGGCCTACGAGCAGTACTTC. It specifies CASSPRLARAYEQYF. V and J are TRBV27 and TRBJ2-7; 7 positions agree with TRBD2. With 5 bases clipped from V and 2 bases from J, the junction kept 9 bases outside the gene matches. The CDR3 sequence is 15 residues long. The germline V gene encodes CDR1 MNHEY and CDR2 SMNVEV (reference sequence).

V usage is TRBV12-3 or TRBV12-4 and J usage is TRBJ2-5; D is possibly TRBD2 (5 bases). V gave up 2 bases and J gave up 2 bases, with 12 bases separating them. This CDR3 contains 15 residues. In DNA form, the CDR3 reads TGTGCCAGCAGTTTAATGGGGTCGGGGCAAGAGACCCAGTACTTC. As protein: CASSLMGSGQETQYF.